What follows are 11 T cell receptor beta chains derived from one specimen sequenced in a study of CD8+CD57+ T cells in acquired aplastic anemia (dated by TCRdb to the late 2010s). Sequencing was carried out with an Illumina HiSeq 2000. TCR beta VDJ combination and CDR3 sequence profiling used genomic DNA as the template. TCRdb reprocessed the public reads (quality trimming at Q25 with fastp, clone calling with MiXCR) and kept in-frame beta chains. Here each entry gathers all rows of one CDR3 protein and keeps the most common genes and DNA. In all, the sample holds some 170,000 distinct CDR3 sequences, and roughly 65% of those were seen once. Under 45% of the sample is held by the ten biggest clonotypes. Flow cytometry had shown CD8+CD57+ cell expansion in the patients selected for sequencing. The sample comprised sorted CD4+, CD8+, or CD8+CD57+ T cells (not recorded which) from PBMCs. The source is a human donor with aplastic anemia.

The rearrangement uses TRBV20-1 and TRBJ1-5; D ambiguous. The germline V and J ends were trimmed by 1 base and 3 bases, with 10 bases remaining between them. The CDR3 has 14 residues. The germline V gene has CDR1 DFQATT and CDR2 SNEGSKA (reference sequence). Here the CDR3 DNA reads TGCAGTGCTAGAGTTGGCGGTTCCAATCAGCCCCAGCATTTT. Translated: CSARVGGSNQPQHF.

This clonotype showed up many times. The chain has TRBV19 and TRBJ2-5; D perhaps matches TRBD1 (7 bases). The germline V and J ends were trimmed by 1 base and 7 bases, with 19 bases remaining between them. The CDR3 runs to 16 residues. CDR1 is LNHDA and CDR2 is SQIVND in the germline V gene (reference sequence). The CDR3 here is CASSIVPGTVEGTQYF. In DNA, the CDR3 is TGTGCCAGTAGTATAGTTCCCGGGACAGTGGAGGGGACCCAGTACTTC. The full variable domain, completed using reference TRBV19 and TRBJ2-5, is DGGITQSPKYLFRKEGQNVTLSCEQNLNHDAMYWYRQDPGQGLRLIYYSQIVNDFQKGDIAEGYSVSREKKESFPLTVTSAQKNPTAFYLCASSIVPGTVEGTQYFGPGTRLLVL.

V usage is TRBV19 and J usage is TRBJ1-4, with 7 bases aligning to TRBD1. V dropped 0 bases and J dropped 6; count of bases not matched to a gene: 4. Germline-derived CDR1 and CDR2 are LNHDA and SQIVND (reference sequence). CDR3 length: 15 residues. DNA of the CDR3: TGTGCCAGTAGTATAGACGCTGGGACAGATGAAAAACTGTTTTTT. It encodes CASSIDAGTDEKLFF.

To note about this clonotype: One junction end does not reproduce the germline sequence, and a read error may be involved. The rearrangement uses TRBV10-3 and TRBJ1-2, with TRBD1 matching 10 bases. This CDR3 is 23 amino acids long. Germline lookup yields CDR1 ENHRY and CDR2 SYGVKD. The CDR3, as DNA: TGTGCCAGCAGTTCCGGGACAGGGGTTCGACCAACCCCAGGGTCTCTCCCTAACTATGGCTACACCTTC. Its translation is CASSSGTGVRPTPGSLPNYGYTF.

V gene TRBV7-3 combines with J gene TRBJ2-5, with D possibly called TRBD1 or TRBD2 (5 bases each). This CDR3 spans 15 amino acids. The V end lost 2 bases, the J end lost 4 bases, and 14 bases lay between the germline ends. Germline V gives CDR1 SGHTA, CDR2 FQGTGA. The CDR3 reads CASSLYGGTVETQYF. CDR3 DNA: TGTGCCAGCAGCTTATATGGGGGAACAGTAGAGACCCAGTACTTC.

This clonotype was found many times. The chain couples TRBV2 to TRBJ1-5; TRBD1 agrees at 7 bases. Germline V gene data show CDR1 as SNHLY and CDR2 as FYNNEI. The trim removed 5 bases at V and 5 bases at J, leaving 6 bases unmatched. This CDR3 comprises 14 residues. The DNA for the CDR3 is TGTGCCAGCAGTACAGACAGGGAACATCAGCCCCAGCATTTT. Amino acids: CASSTDREHQPQHF.

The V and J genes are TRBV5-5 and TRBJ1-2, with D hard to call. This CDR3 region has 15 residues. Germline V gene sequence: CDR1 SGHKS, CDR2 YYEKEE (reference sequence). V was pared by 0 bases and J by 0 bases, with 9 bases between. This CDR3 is CASSLGPGANYGYTF. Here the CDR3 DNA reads TGTGCCAGCAGCTTGGGTCCGGGAGCTAACTATGGCTACACCTTC.

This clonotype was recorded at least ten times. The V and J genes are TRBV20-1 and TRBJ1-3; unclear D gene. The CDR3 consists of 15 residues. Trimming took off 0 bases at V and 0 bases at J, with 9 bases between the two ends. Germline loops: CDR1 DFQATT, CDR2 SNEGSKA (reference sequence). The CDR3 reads CSARDVGISGNTIYF. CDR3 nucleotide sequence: TGCAGTGCTAGAGATGTGGGGATCTCTGGAAACACCATATATTTT.

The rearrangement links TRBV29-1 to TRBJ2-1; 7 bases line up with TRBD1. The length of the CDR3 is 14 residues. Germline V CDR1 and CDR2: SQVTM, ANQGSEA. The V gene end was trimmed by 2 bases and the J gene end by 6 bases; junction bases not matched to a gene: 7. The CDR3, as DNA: TGCAGCGTTGAAAACCCCGGGACAGCCAATGAGCAGTTCTTC. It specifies CSVENPGTANEQFF.

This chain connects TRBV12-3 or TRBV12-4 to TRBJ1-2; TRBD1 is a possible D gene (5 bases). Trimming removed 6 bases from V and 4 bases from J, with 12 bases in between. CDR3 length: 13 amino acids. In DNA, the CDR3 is TGTGCCAGCAGACCACAGGATCGCTATGGCTACACCTTC. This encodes CASRPQDRYGYTF.

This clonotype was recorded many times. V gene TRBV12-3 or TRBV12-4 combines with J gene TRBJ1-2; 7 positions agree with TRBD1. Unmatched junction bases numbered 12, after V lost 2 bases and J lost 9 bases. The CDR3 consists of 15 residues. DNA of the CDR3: TGTGCCAGCAGTTTATCGCCGAACCAGGGGGATAGCTACACCTTC. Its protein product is CASSLSPNQGDSYTF.